Each of the 21 T cell receptor beta chains below was sequenced from the same sample in a study of identical twins. TCRdb reanalysed the 5' RACE reads using MiXCR and keeps one entry per CDR3 protein. The data contain around 250,000 distinct CDR3 sequences, about 13% of them singletons. This sample also belongs to another study, concerning yellow fever vaccine responses in identical twins.

What was sequenced was memory (CD45RO+) T cells sorted from blood. These receptors were obtained from a woman under 30 in good health.

In its sample, this clonotype was seen many times. The chain employs TRBV7-8 and TRBJ2-3; D is possibly TRBD2 (8 bases). This CDR3 region has 18 residues. Trimming removed 6 bases at V and 4 bases at J, with 26 bases between. The germline V gene has CDR1 SGHVS and CDR2 FQNEAQ. The CDR3 loop reads CASRIQGIGAGGSDTQYF. The CDR3 nucleotides read TGTGCCAGCAGGATACAGGGGATAGGGGCGGGAGGCTCAGATACGCAGTATTTT.

The table lists this clonotype with a few counts. The J gene is TRBJ2-1, the V gene TRBV20-1; weak D call: TRBD2 (5 bases). The CDR3 has 14 residues. The V end was cut by 6 bases, the J end by 3 bases, with 15 bases between. Looked up from germline, CDR1 is DFQATT and CDR2 is SNEGSKA (reference sequence). The CDR3 DNA follows: TGCAGTGCCAGGACTGTTCTGAACTACAATGAGCAGTTCTTC. As protein: CSARTVLNYNEQFF.

This clonotype turned up a few times. This chain's CDR3 is CASSLKSSYEQYF. CDR3 sequence (DNA): TGTGCCAGCAGCCTGAAAAGCTCCTACGAGCAGTACTTC. The rearrangement links TRBV7-8 to TRBJ2-7, with D unclear. Trimming cost V 5 bases and J 0 bases, with 8 bases left between them. This CDR3 is built from 13 residues. CDR1 and CDR2 from the germline V gene are SGHVS and FQNEAQ. The whole variable domain, remainder taken from reference TRBV7-8 and TRBJ2-7, is GAGVSQSPRYKVAKRGQDVALRCDPISGHVSLFWYQQALGQGPEFLTYFQNEAQLDKSGLPSDRFFAERPEGSVSTLKIQRTQQEDSAVYLCASSLKSSYEQYFGPGTRLTVT.

V gene TRBV7-8 combines with J gene TRBJ1-1, with 7 bases matching TRBD1. CDR1 is SGHVS, CDR2 FQNEAQ, per germline. The V and J ends lost 4 bases and 0 bases, in that order; junction bases with no gene match: 5. This CDR3 comprises 15 residues. The CDR3 loop is CASSYGTVMNTEAFF. The CDR3 nucleotides read TGTGCCAGCAGCTATGGGACAGTTATGAACACTGAAGCTTTCTTT.

In its sample, this clonotype was seen a few times. The chain has TRBV12-3 or TRBV12-4 and TRBJ2-2; 10 positions agree with TRBD2. V was clipped by 7 bases and J by 6 bases; unmatched bases: 2. CDR3 length: 13 amino acids. This CDR3 is CASKLAGSGELFF. CDR3 sequence (DNA): TGTGCCAGCAAACTAGCGGGATCCGGGGAGCTGTTTTTT.

This clonotype was observed a few times. The chain employs TRBV18 and TRBJ2-7; no reliable D call. Trimming cost V 2 bases and J 1 base, with 9 bases left between them. The CDR3 contains 14 residues. In germline, CDR1 is KGHSH, CDR2 LQKENI. The CDR3 sequence: CASSPNRASYEQYF. The CDR3 DNA reads as TGTGCCAGCTCACCAAACCGAGCATCCTACGAGCAGTACTTC.

The V call is TRBV3-1, the J call TRBJ1-4; no firm D call. The V end was cut by 0 bases, the J end by 14 bases, with 13 bases between. Germline-derived CDR1 and CDR2 are LGHDT and YNNKEL (reference sequence). There are 13 residues in the CDR3. In DNA form, the CDR3 reads TGTGCCAGCAGCCAAGATGGGAGACATACGCTGTTTTTT. It yields the protein CASSQDGRHTLFF.

This chain links TRBV5-6 with TRBJ2-7; 9 nucleotides align to TRBD2. The CDR3 totals 15 residues. V lost 5 bases and J lost 2; bases outside the gene matches: 8. The V gene's germline CDR1 is SGHDT and CDR2 YYEEEE. The CDR3 DNA reads TGTGCCAGCAGTTTACTAGCGGGTGTCACCTACGAGCAGTACTTC. Its protein is CASSLLAGVTYEQYF. The full variable domain, with the rest looked up from reference TRBV5-6 and TRBJ2-7, is DAGVTQSPTHLIKTRGQQVTLRCSPKSGHDTVSWYQQALGQGPQFIFQYYEEEERQRGNFPDRFSGHQFPNYSSELNVNALLLGDSALYLCASSLLAGVTYEQYFGPGTRLTVT.

The chain carries TRBV6-1 and TRBJ1-5; 7 positions agree with TRBD1. The V segment lost 5 bases and the J segment 4 bases; nucleotides outside the gene matches: 5. The CDR3 is 14 residues long. Germline V lookup: CDR1 MNHNS, CDR2 SASEGT. The CDR3 nucleotides are TGTGCCAGCAGTCCTGGGACAGCAAATCAGCCCCAGCATTTT. Translation gives CASSPGTANQPQHF.

There are many counts of this clonotype. The chain carries TRBV12-3 or TRBV12-4 and TRBJ2-7; maybe TRBD1 (5 bases). V lost 3 bases and J 4 bases, leaving 7 bases between the germline ends. This CDR3 is built from 12 residues. Here the CDR3 reads CASSFSGYEQYF. The CDR3 coding sequence is TGTGCCAGCAGTTTCTCAGGGTACGAGCAGTACTTC.

This clonotype occurred a few times. This chain connects TRBV10-2 to TRBJ2-1; the D gene is possibly TRBD2 (6 bases). V gave up 5 bases and J gave up 9 bases, with 8 bases separating them. Germline CDR1 is WSHSY and CDR2 is SAAADI. The CDR3 consists of 11 residues. CDR3 DNA sequence: TGCGCCAGCAGTATTAGCGGTGAGCAGTTCTTC. Amino acid sequence: CASSISGEQFF.

This clonotype appeared a few times. The genes are TRBV20-1 and TRBJ2-7, with 9 nucleotides matching TRBD2. The CDR3 runs 14 residues. From germline, CDR1 is DFQATT and CDR2 SNEGSKA (reference sequence). Trimming removed 5 bases from V and 3 bases from J; junction bases left unmatched: 8. DNA of the CDR3: TGCAGTGCTCCCAAGACTAGCGGTCGCTACGAGCAGTACTTC. Translating gives CSAPKTSGRYEQYF.

This chain joins TRBV12-3 or TRBV12-4 and TRBJ2-7, with D perhaps matching TRBD2 (6 bases). CDR3 length: 18 amino acids. The V and J ends lost 11 bases and 2 bases respectively, with 31 bases between them. CDR3: CACCPGTRLVADTYEQYF. The CDR3 DNA is TGTGCCTGCTGTCCCGGGACGCGTCTCGTAGCGGATACCTACGAGCAGTACTTC.

This clonotype was observed a handful of times. The chain is built from TRBV7-2 and TRBJ1-3; no firm D call. This CDR3 has 16 residues. Germline V gene lookup returns CDR1 SGHTA and CDR2 FQGNSA. Trimming shortened V by 5 bases and J by 4 bases, and 18 bases separated the two germline ends. DNA for the CDR3: TGTGCCAGCAGCCCGGATTCATCCACCCTAGGAAACACCATATATTTT. Translating it yields CASSPDSSTLGNTIYF.

This clonotype was observed many times. The CDR3 loop reads CSARARTSGYNEQFF. CDR3 sequence (DNA): TGCAGTGCTAGAGCTAGGACTAGCGGGTACAATGAGCAGTTCTTC. This sequence joins TRBV20-1 and TRBJ2-1, with 11 bases fitting TRBD2. With V trimmed by 1 base and J by 4 bases, 3 bases remained unmatched. The CDR3 has 15 residues. Germline values: CDR1 DFQATT, CDR2 SNEGSKA (reference sequence).

The table lists this clonotype with a few counts. The rearrangement uses TRBV3-1 and TRBJ2-6; D unclear. Germline assignment: CDR1 LGHDT and CDR2 YNNKEL (reference sequence). The V and J ends lost 8 bases and 4 bases respectively, with 9 bases between them. CDR3 length equals 13 residues. The CDR3 coding sequence is TGTGCCAGCGTAATGACAGGGGCCAACGTCCTGACTTTC. Its protein is CASVMTGANVLTF.

This clonotype was counted between two and nine times. V gene TRBV5-5 combines with J gene TRBJ2-3; no reliable D call. The germline gives CDR1 SGHKS, CDR2 YYEKEE (reference sequence). This CDR3 is built from 12 residues. V lost 5 bases, J lost 5 bases, and 9 bases lay in between. DNA of the CDR3: TGTGCCAGCAGTATGAATGGAGATACGCAGTATTTT. This encodes CASSMNGDTQYF.

This clonotype was counted only a few times. The J gene is TRBJ1-1, the V gene TRBV2; unclear D gene. The V gene's germline CDR1 is SNHLY and CDR2 FYNNEI. The CDR3 runs 12 residues. V was trimmed by 7 bases and J by 8 bases, leaving 14 bases between them. The CDR3 DNA reads TGTGCCAGCACCACAAGTGCCATCGAAGCTTTCTTT. Its protein product is CASTTSAIEAFF.

This clonotype was seen many times. J is TRBJ2-7 and V is TRBV7-8; possibly TRBD1 for D (6 bases). The CDR3 totals 14 residues. Germline-derived CDR1 and CDR2 are SGHVS and FQNEAQ. Trimming stripped 5 bases from V and 6 bases from J, with 17 bases between. The CDR3 region has the DNA TGTGCCAGCAGCCTAAGACAGGCTCCTACCGAGCAGTACTTC. It translates to CASSLRQAPTEQYF.

This clonotype showed up just a few times. V and J are TRBV28 and TRBJ2-7; D ambiguous. CDR1 and CDR2 from the germline V gene are MDHEN and SYDVKM. Trimming left V 5 bases short and J 1 base short, with 12 bases between. This CDR3 is built from 14 residues. The CDR3 DNA sequence: TGTGCCAGCAGTACTGGTATGCGGTCCTACGAGCAGTACTTC. It codes for CASSTGMRSYEQYF. Supplemented by reference TRBV28 and TRBJ2-7, the full variable domain reads DVKVTQSSRYLVKRTGEKVFLECVQDMDHENMFWYRQDPGLGLRLIYFSYDVKMKEKGDIPEGYSVSREKKERFSLILESASTNQTSMYLCASSTGMRSYEQYFGPGTRLTVT.

This chain uses TRBV7-2 with TRBJ1-2, with D hard to call. Germline CDR1 SGHTA, CDR2 FQGNSA. The CDR3 loop spans 13 amino acids. V gave up 7 bases and J gave up 5 bases, with 14 bases separating them. In DNA, the CDR3 is TGTGCCAGCACCCGGACCCAGTGGTATGGCTACACCTTC. It yields the protein CASTRTQWYGYTF.